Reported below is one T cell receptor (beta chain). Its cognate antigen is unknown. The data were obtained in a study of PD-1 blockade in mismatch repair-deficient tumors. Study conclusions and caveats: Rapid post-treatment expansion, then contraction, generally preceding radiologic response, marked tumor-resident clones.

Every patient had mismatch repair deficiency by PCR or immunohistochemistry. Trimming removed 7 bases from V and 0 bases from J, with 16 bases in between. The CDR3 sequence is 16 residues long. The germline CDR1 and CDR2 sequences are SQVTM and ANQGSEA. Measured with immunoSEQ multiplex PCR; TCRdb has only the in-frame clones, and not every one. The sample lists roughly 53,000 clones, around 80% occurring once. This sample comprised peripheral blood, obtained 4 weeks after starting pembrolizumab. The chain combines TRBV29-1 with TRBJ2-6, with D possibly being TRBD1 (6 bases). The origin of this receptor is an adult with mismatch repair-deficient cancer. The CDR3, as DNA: TGCAGCGCTGCTCGGGACACTGACTCTGGGGCCAACGTCCTGACTTTC. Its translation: CSAARDTDSGANVLTF.